These 30 T cell receptor beta chains were all obtained from the same sample, sequenced in a study of CD8 T cells in Susac syndrome. The RNA, roughly 0.45 to 1 ug, was put through reverse transcription using random hexamers. From the immunoSEQ multiplex PCR reads, TCRdb called clonotypes with MiXCR, one entry per CDR3 protein. In the table there are roughly 180,000 distinct CDR3 sequences, approximately 93% of which are singletons. The sample comprised CD4+ T cells from PBMCs. The origin of the receptors is a human donor with multiple sclerosis.

The genes are TRBV5-1 and TRBJ2-1; TRBD2 matches at 10 bases. Trimming cost V 5 bases and J 3 bases; bases outside gene matches: 2. Germline V gene data show CDR1 as SGHRS and CDR2 as YFSETQ. The CDR3 has 14 residues. CDR3 protein: CASSSGGNYNEQFF. CDR3 DNA: TGCGCCAGCAGTAGCGGGGGGAACTACAATGAGCAGTTCTTC. The full variable domain, with the rest looked up from reference TRBV5-1 and TRBJ2-1, is KAGVTQTPRYLIKTRGQQVTLSCSPISGHRSVSWYQQTPGQGLQFLFEYFSETQRNKGNFPGRFSGRQFSNSRSEMNVSTLELGDSALYLCASSSGGNYNEQFFGPGTRLTVL.

V is TRBV29-1 and J is TRBJ2-4; perhaps TRBD1 as D (6 bases). Looked up from germline, CDR1 is SQVTM and CDR2 is ANQGSEA. V was cut by 6 bases and J by 6 bases, with 15 bases left in between. There are 13 residues in the CDR3. This CDR3 is CSVAFTTGNIQYF. CDR3 sequence (DNA): TGCAGCGTCGCTTTTACGACAGGAAACATTCAGTACTTC. Full variable domain (remainder filled in from reference TRBV29-1 and TRBJ2-4): SAVISQKPSRDICQRGTSLTIQCQVDSQVTMMFWYRQQPGQSLTLIATANQGSEATYESGFVIDKFPISRPNLTFSTLTVSNMSPEDSSIYLCSVAFTTGNIQYFGAGTRLSVL.

This clonotype was observed a single time. The CDR3 reads CASSLRRAQETQYF. CDR3 in DNA: TGCGCCAGCAGCTTGCGCAGAGCCCAAGAGACCCAGTACTTC. The rearrangement uses TRBV5-1 and TRBJ2-5, with no clear D. The V end was cut by 1 base, the J end by 1 base, with 8 bases between. Germline lookup yields CDR1 SGHRS and CDR2 YFSETQ. This CDR3 has 14 residues.

CDR3 nucleotide sequence: TGCAGTGCTAGAACCACAGGTTTCTCCTACGAGCAGTACTTC. Protein product: CSARTTGFSYEQYF. The chain uses TRBV20-1 and TRBJ2-7, with TRBD1 as a possible D gene (5 bases). CDR1 is DFQATT, CDR2 SNEGSKA, per germline (reference sequence). V lost 2 bases to trimming and J lost 0 bases, with 11 bases between them. CDR3 length: 14 amino acids.

The chain recombines TRBV5-1 with TRBJ2-7; 9 bases are shared with TRBD1. The V gene's germline CDR1 is SGHRS and CDR2 YFSETQ. V lost 4 bases, J lost 3 bases, and 8 bases stayed unmatched. The CDR3 has 15 amino acids. The CDR3 region is CASSTDRGKGYEQYF. The CDR3 DNA reads TGCGCCAGCAGCACGGACAGGGGCAAGGGCTACGAGCAGTACTTC.

CDR3 amino acids: CASSTIHTMNTEAFF. The CDR3 DNA reads TGTGCCAGCAGCACCATACACACGATGAACACTGAAGCTTTCTTT. The rearrangement joins TRBV5-4 to TRBJ1-1; D is unresolved. In germline, CDR1 is SGHNT, CDR2 YYREEE (reference sequence). This CDR3 is 15 amino acids long. V was trimmed by 4 bases and J by 0 bases, leaving 13 bases between them.

The genes are TRBV6-5 and TRBJ1-1; 7 positions match TRBD1. The germline CDR1 and CDR2 sequences are MNHEY and SVGAGI. J lost 1 base, V lost 5 bases, and 4 bases had no gene match. This CDR3 region has 14 residues. The CDR3 region has the DNA TGTGCCAGCAGTACCGGGACAGAGAACACTGAAGCTTTCTTT. Its protein is CASSTGTENTEAFF.

The chain has TRBV15 and TRBJ2-3, with TRBD1 identical over 9 bases. V was pared by 5 bases and J by 3 bases, with 6 bases of the junction left unmatched. From germline, CDR1 is LNHNV and CDR2 YYDKDF (reference sequence). The CDR3 runs 15 residues. The DNA for the CDR3 is TGTGCCACCAGCTCGGGACAGGGACGTACAGATACGCAGTATTTT. Residues: CATSSGQGRTDTQYF.

V gene TRBV28 combines with J gene TRBJ2-5; 7 positions match TRBD1. Germline V gives CDR1 MDHEN, CDR2 SYDVKM. This CDR3 is built from 14 residues. Trimming removed 5 bases from V and 5 bases from J; junction bases left unmatched: 8. As DNA, the CDR3 is TGTGCCAGCAGTCCAGCCGACAGGGCGGAGACCCAGTACTTC. Translated, it gives CASSPADRAETQYF.

V gene TRBV5-1 combines with J gene TRBJ1-2, with D possibly TRBD1 on 5 matching bases. V was shortened by 0 bases and J by 8 bases, with 14 bases between the two germline ends. The germline CDR1 and CDR2 sequences are SGHRS and YFSETQ. The CDR3 loop spans 14 amino acids. CDR3 sequence: CASSLGQTPPGYTF. The CDR3 DNA is TGCGCCAGCAGCTTGGGACAGACCCCCCCAGGCTACACCTTC.

The rearrangement uses TRBV6-2 or TRBV6-3 and TRBJ2-6; tentative D call: TRBD1 (5 bases). Germline V gives CDR1 MNHEY, CDR2 SVGEGT. V was pared by 2 bases and J by 2 bases, with 13 bases between. The CDR3 has 17 amino acids. CDR3 protein: CASSYGSRGAGANVLTF. The CDR3 nucleotides read TGTGCCAGCAGTTACGGTAGTAGGGGCGCTGGGGCCAACGTCCTGACTTTC.

The genes are TRBV20-1 and TRBJ2-3; D is perhaps TRBD2 (5 bases). The CDR3 is 14 amino acids. Germline CDR1 reads DFQATT; CDR2 reads SNEGSKA (reference sequence). V gave up 3 bases and J gave up 0 bases, with 10 bases separating them. CDR3 DNA: TGCAGTGCTAGTTGGGGAGATAGCACAGATACGCAGTATTTT. Protein sequence: CSASWGDSTDTQYF.

This clonotype was recorded a few times. J is TRBJ2-6 and V is TRBV12-3 or TRBV12-4, with 8 bases lining up with TRBD1. The V and J ends lost 5 bases and 1 base, in that order; junction bases with no gene match: 1. The CDR3 contains 15 residues. CDR3 coding DNA: TGTGCCAGCAGTGGACAGGGTTCTGGGGCCAACGTCCTGACTTTC. This sequence encodes CASSGQGSGANVLTF.

This chain uses TRBV28 with TRBJ2-5; possibly TRBD2 for D (5 bases). CDR3 length equals 12 residues. Germline-derived CDR1 and CDR2 are MDHEN and SYDVKM. V lost 5 bases and J lost 5, with 9 bases in between. The CDR3 DNA sequence: TGTGCCAGCAGTCGAGGGTTGGAGACCCAGTACTTC. Protein product: CASSRGLETQYF. The whole variable domain, filled in from reference TRBV28 and TRBJ2-5, reads DVKVTQSSRYLVKRTGEKVFLECVQDMDHENMFWYRQDPGLGLRLIYFSYDVKMKEKGDIPEGYSVSREKKERFSLILESASTNQTSMYLCASSRGLETQYFGPGTRLLVL.

The chain couples TRBV12-3 or TRBV12-4 to TRBJ1-1; no reliable D call. The CDR3 has 11 residues. V lost 5 bases, J lost 3 bases, and 4 bases lay in between. CDR3 residues: CASSQYTEAFF. CDR3 nucleotide sequence: TGTGCCAGCAGTCAATACACTGAAGCTTTCTTT.

The chain combines TRBV4-3 with TRBJ1-2; D is perhaps TRBD1 (5 bases). The CDR3 spans 17 residues. Germline V gene lookup returns CDR1 LGHNA and CDR2 YSLEER. V lost 1 base, J lost 4 bases, and 19 bases lay in between. CDR3 nucleotides: TGCGCCAGCAGCCAAGGGGGGGAGTCATCCGGGGCCTATGGCTACACCTTC. Its translation: CASSQGGESSGAYGYTF.

This clonotype was recorded once. This chain uses TRBV5-1 with TRBJ1-4; unclear D gene. Germline V gene lookup returns CDR1 SGHRS and CDR2 YFSETQ. This CDR3 is 14 amino acids long. Trimming shortened V by 2 bases and J by 10 bases, and 15 bases separated the two germline ends. In DNA, the CDR3 is TGCGCCAGCAGCTTCGGAGGACCCGAGCTAAAACTGTTTTTT. This translates into CASSFGGPELKLFF.

The chain's CDR3 is CASSLEGRESEKLFF. CDR3 sequence (DNA): TGCGCCAGCAGCTTGGAGGGCAGGGAAAGTGAAAAACTGTTTTTT. V and J are TRBV5-1 and TRBJ1-4, with a weak D call TRBD1 (5 bases). This CDR3 region has 15 residues. CDR1 is SGHRS, CDR2 YFSETQ, per germline. V shed 0 bases and J shed 7 bases, with 13 bases lying between them. The full variable domain, rest sourced from reference TRBV5-1 and TRBJ1-4, is KAGVTQTPRYLIKTRGQQVTLSCSPISGHRSVSWYQQTPGQGLQFLFEYFSETQRNKGNFPGRFSGRQFSNSRSEMNVSTLELGDSALYLCASSLEGRESEKLFFGSGTQLSVL.

The chain employs TRBV10-1 and TRBJ1-2; D remains unclear. V gave up 2 bases and J gave up 2 bases, with 6 bases separating them. The germline V gene has CDR1 WNHNN and CDR2 SYGVQD (reference sequence). This CDR3 contains 13 residues. CDR3 region: CASSEHLNYGYTF. DNA for the CDR3: TGCGCCAGCAGTGAGCACCTGAACTATGGCTACACCTTC.

The chain is built from TRBV10-2 and TRBJ1-1; D might be TRBD1 (5 bases). Germline V CDR1 and CDR2: WSHSY, SAAADI. CDR3 length: 14 residues. V lost 7 bases, J lost 5 bases, and 17 bases lay in between. For the CDR3, the DNA is TGCGCCAGCAATCCCTGGGGGGTCGGAACTGAAGCTTTCTTT. Translated, it gives CASNPWGVGTEAFF.

This rearrangement joins TRBV12-3 or TRBV12-4 to TRBJ1-2; D is undetermined. The V and J ends lost 2 bases and 8 bases respectively, with 9 bases between them. The CDR3 is 12 residues long. In DNA form, the CDR3 reads TGTGCCAGCAGTTTATCGAGGGAAGGCTACACCTTC. This gives the protein CASSLSREGYTF.

V gene TRBV18 combines with J gene TRBJ2-7; 10 bases map to TRBD1. CDR3 length: 20 residues. With V trimmed by 1 base and J by 1 base, 16 bases remained unmatched. Germline V gene lookup returns CDR1 KGHSH and CDR2 LQKENI. The CDR3 spells CASSPLLPVGRTGGSYEQYF. In DNA form, the CDR3 reads TGTGCCAGCTCACCACTCCTTCCTGTAGGTCGGACAGGGGGGTCCTACGAGCAGTACTTC. The whole variable domain, remainder taken from reference TRBV18 and TRBJ2-7, is NAGVMQNPRHLVRRRGQEARLRCSPMKGHSHVYWYRQLPEEGLKFMVYLQKENIIDESGMPKERFSAEFPKEGPSILRIQQVVRGDSAAYFCASSPLLPVGRTGGSYEQYFGPGTRLTVT.

The V gene is TRBV7-2, the J gene TRBJ2-1; 11 bases align to TRBD2. CDR3 size: 16 residues. With V trimmed by 4 bases and J by 10 bases, 12 bases remained unmatched. CDR1 and CDR2 (germline): SGHTA, FQGNSA. CDR3 sequence reads: CASSWVGLAGGREQFF. Here the CDR3 DNA reads TGTGCCAGCAGCTGGGTAGGGCTAGCGGGGGGAAGAGAGCAGTTCTTC.

V is TRBV6-1 and J is TRBJ1-6; TRBD1 is a possible D gene (5 bases). V lost 10 bases, J lost 14 bases, and 15 bases lay in between. This CDR3 has 11 residues. Germline CDR1 MNHNS, CDR2 SASEGT. The CDR3 coding sequence is TGTGCCACCTCCCGTGGGGCGGCCCTCCACTTT. Its translation is CATSRGAALHF.

This chain joins TRBV5-8 and TRBJ1-3; the D gene is possibly TRBD1 (5 bases). The CDR3 sequence is 15 residues long. The V gene lost 4 bases and the J gene lost 2 bases, with 13 bases spanning the gap. CDR1 is SGHTS, CDR2 YDEGEE, per germline. This CDR3 reads CASSEEGFTGNTIYF. The DNA for the CDR3 is TGTGCCAGCAGCGAGGAGGGGTTTACTGGAAACACCATATATTTT. Full variable domain (missing parts from reference TRBV5-8 and TRBJ1-3): EAGVTQSPTHLIKTRGQQATLRCSPISGHTSVYWYQQALGLGLQFLLWYDEGEERNRGNFPPRFSGRQFPNYSSELNVNALELEDSALYLCASSEEGFTGNTIYFGEGSWLTVV.

The V gene is TRBV2, the J gene TRBJ2-1, with D perhaps matching TRBD1 (6 bases). CDR1 is SNHLY and CDR2 is FYNNEI in the germline V gene. Trimming left V 6 bases short and J 9 bases short, with 18 bases between. CDR3 length equals 14 residues. The CDR3 nucleotides read TGTGCCAGCAGGAGAACAGGGTCCCGGACTGAGCAGTTCTTC. Protein: CASRRTGSRTEQFF.

The rearrangement links TRBV9 to TRBJ2-1; 14 bases line up with TRBD2. Per germline, CDR1 SGDLS and CDR2 YYNGEE. CDR3 size: 14 residues. Trimming cost V 6 bases and J 9 bases; bases outside gene matches: 5. The CDR3 bases are TGTGCCAGCAAGGTGGGACTAGCGGGAGTTGAGCAGTTCTTC. It encodes CASKVGLAGVEQFF.

This chain joins TRBV2 and TRBJ2-1; 9 bases are a match to TRBD2. Per germline, CDR1 SNHLY and CDR2 FYNNEI. V trimming: 6 bases; J trimming: 6 bases; junction bases outside the gene matches: 9. This CDR3 region has 15 residues. The CDR3 DNA reads as TGTGCCAGCAGGCCGGGACTAGCCTCTCCCAATGAGCAGTTCTTC. It translates to CASRPGLASPNEQFF.

The chain couples TRBV30 to TRBJ2-1; 11 positions agree with TRBD1. CDR1 and CDR2 (germline): GTSNPN, SVGIG (reference sequence). Trimming cost V 4 bases and J 7 bases; bases outside gene matches: 9. This CDR3 has 15 amino acids. Written as DNA, the CDR3 is TGTGCCTGGATGATATTCGGGACAGGGGGTAATGAGCAGTTCTTC. Its translation: CAWMIFGTGGNEQFF.

The chain couples TRBV24-1 to TRBJ2-3; either TRBD1 or TRBD2 may supply D (6 bases each). CDR1 and CDR2 from the germline V gene are KGHDR and SFDVKD. Trimming left V 4 bases short and J 0 bases short, with 13 bases between. The CDR3 is 16 amino acids. The CDR3 nucleotides read TGTGCCACCAGTGACCCCGGGGGCGGGAGCACAGATACGCAGTATTTT. It specifies CATSDPGGGSTDTQYF.